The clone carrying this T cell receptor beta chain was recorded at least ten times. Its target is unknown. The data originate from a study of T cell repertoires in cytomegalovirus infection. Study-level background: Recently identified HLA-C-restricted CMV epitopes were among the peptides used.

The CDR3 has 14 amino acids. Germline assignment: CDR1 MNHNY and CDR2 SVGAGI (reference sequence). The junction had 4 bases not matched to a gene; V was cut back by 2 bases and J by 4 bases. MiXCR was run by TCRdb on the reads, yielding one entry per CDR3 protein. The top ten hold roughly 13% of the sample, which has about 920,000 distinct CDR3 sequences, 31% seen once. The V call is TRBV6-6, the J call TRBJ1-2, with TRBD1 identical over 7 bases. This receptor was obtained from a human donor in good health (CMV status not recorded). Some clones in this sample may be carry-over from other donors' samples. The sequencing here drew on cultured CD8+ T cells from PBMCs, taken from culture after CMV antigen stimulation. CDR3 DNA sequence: TGTGCCAGCAGTTACCGGGACAGAAGCTATGGCTACACCTTC. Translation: CASSYRDRSYGYTF.